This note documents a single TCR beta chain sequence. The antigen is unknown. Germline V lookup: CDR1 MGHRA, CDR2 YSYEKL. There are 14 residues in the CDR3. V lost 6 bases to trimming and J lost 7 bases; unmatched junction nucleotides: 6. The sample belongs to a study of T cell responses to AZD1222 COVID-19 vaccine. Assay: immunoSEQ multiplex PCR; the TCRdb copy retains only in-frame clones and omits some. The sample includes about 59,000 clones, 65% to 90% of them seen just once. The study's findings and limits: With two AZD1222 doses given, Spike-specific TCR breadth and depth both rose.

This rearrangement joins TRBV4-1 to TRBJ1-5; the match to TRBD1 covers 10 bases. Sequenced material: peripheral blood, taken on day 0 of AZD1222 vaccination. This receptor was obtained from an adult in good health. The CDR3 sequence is CASSRQGAGQPQHF. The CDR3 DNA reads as TGCGCCAGCAGTAGACAGGGGGCCGGGCAGCCCCAGCATTTT.